Below, one T cell receptor beta chain is given with its context. The entry originates in a study of blood T cell repertoires in COVID-19. On the study more broadly: COVID-19 samples collected from the United States, Italy and Spain covered acute and convalescent phases. Sources were T cells, B-cell-depleted T cells, or PBMCs; the material itself was cDNA or gDNA.

This CDR3 is built from 16 residues. Per the germline V gene, CDR1 is SNHLY and CDR2 is FYNNEI. V trimming: 6 bases; J trimming: 7 bases; junction bases outside the gene matches: 13. Original processing notes: Cell counts per sample came from amplifying reference gene primers. Measured with immunoSEQ multiplex PCR; TCRdb has only the in-frame clones, and not every one. V, J and clone size reflect that table, while D and trimming were determined from the DNA. The sample lists approximately 36,000 clones, roughly 87% seen once, with just over 20% in the top ten. The chain uses TRBV2 and TRBJ2-4; 9 bases align to TRBD1. Specimen: peripheral blood. The clonotype comes from a man aged 55 to 70 with acute or convalescent COVID-19. As DNA, the CDR3 is TGTGCCAGCAGCTACGCCTCCGGGACAGGGACTAACATTCAGTACTTC. Translation gives CASSYASGTGTNIQYF.